This TCR beta chain is from a study of T-cell memory formation after mild COVID-19. The study, taken as a whole, reports: Later expanders leaned CD4+, whereas day 15 to 85 contracting clones were balanced CD4/CD8. Researchers found some responding clones in pre-infection memory, a sign that cross-reactive memory joined.

As for this clonotype: Its antigen is currently unknown.

In germline, CDR1 is MDHEN, CDR2 SYDVKM. Trimming cost V 7 bases and J 3 bases; bases outside gene matches: 5. The CDR3 covers 14 residues. TCR alpha and TCR beta cDNA libraries carrying sample barcodes and UMIs were produced by 5'RACE using constant-segment primers. TCRdb itself ran the 5' RACE reads through MiXCR, one entry per CDR3 protein. The sample contains roughly 400,000 distinct CDR3 sequences, 18% of which appear only once. V usage is TRBV28 and J usage is TRBJ2-2, with 7 bases lining up with TRBD2. The receptor was isolated from a man aged 18 to 29 who had mild COVID-19 (a few samples of this study predate the infection). Cell type and time point are not known. The sample was PBMCs or a T cell subset sorted from them (not recorded which). CDR3 protein: CASIPAGYTGELFF. Here the CDR3 DNA reads TGTGCCAGCATCCCAGCGGGGTACACCGGGGAGCTGTTTTTT. Drawing the rest from reference TRBV28 and TRBJ2-2, the complete variable domain is DVKVTQSSRYLVKRTGEKVFLECVQDMDHENMFWYRQDPGLGLRLIYFSYDVKMKEKGDIPEGYSVSREKKERFSLILESASTNQTSMYLCASIPAGYTGELFFGEGSRLTVL.